Sequencing of this T cell receptor beta chain was carried out in a study of blood T cell repertoires in COVID-19. Original data processing: Reference gene primer amplification gave estimated nucleated cell counts. Sequencing used immunoSEQ multiplex PCR; TCRdb keeps in-frame clones, though not all of them. V, J and clone size reflect that table, while D and trimming were determined from the DNA. This sample has a few hundred thousand clones, with 85% to 90% found just once. This sequence was found in a woman aged 50 to 60 with acute or convalescent COVID-19. The sample was peripheral blood.

Here the CDR3 reads CATSRGGRETQYF. CDR3 coding DNA: TGTGCCACCAGCAGAGGAGGGCGGGAGACCCAGTACTTC. The chain uses TRBV15 and TRBJ2-5; a weak D match, TRBD2 (5 bases). V was clipped by 1 base and J by 5 bases, with 8 bases between them. CDR3 length equals 13 residues. CDR1 LNHNV and CDR2 YYDKDF come from the germline V gene (reference sequence).